A selection of T cell receptor beta chains follows, all from one sample in a study of persistence of HIV-infected CD4 T cells. Sequencing was performed with immunoSEQ multiplex PCR; in TCRdb, only in-frame clones are kept and a portion is missing. The sample includes about 48,000 clones, about 80% seen only once; the top ten take around 3%. Their target antigens are unknown. Sequencing used CD4+ T cells sorted from PBMCs after roughly 19-hour stimulation, obtained from a patient who received antiretroviral therapy. These receptor sequences come from an adult man with HIV who was CMV-seropositive. The CDR3 runs from the conserved cysteine through the conserved F or W. The D gene is left open where the match is weak. Expanded clones get a size class; other rows say once, few or many, or leave the size out.

DNA	CDR3	D	size	V	J
TGCGCCAGCAGAACAGTGTCATCCAACACTGAAGCTTTCTTT	CASRTVSSNTEAFF	NA	NA	TRBV10-2	TRBJ1-1
TGTGCCAGCAGCCGGGACGACGCGATCGCTTTCTTT	CASSRDDAIAFF	NA	NA	TRBV7-8	TRBJ1-1
TGTGCCACCAGTGAGCGGGAAGGACGGCAGTATTTT	CATSEREGRQYF	NA	few	TRBV24-1	TRBJ2-3
TGTGCCAGCAGCTCCCAGTGGGGGCTAGGCACTGAAGCTTTCTTT	CASSSQWGLGTEAFF	NA	NA	TRBV7-2	TRBJ1-1
TGTGCCAGCAGTTACCTCGGAGCGGGGCCCTACGAGCAGTACTTC	CASSYLGAGPYEQYF	TRBD2	NA	TRBV6-2/TRBV6-3	TRBJ2-7
TGTGCCAGCAGCCTGAAAAGGACAGGCGATAGCAATCAGCCCCAGCATTTT	CASSLKRTGDSNQPQHF	TRBD1	NA	TRBV5-4	TRBJ1-5
TGTGCCAGTGGTACGGGACAGGGGGCCACCGGGGAGCTGTTTTTT	CASGTGQGATGELFF	TRBD1	once	TRBV19	TRBJ2-2
TGTGCCAGCAGCCCGTTGGCTGCAACTAATGAAAAACTGTTTTTT	CASSPLAATNEKLFF	NA	NA	TRBV5-5	TRBJ1-4
TGTGCCAGCAGCCAAGAAAGGACTGAAGCTTTCTTT	CASSQERTEAFF	NA	NA	TRBV14	TRBJ1-1
TGTGCCAGCAGTCGCGGACAGGGGAGACGGGAGACCCAGTACTTC	CASSRGQGRRETQYF	TRBD1	NA	TRBV6-2/TRBV6-3	TRBJ2-5
TGTGCCAGCAGAGAAGTCAAAAACCCTAATTCACCCCTCCACTTT	CASREVKNPNSPLHF	NA	few	TRBV7-2	TRBJ1-6
TGTGCCAGCACCGCAGACAGGGCCCCCTACGAGCAGTACTTC	CASTADRAPYEQYF	TRBD1	NA	TRBV6-5	TRBJ2-7
TGTGCCAGCAGAAGCAGGGTGAAAGAGACCCAGTACTTC	CASRSRVKETQYF	NA	few	TRBV6-5	TRBJ2-5
TGTGCCAGCAGCCAAACCGGGACAGGGGAAGCTTTCTTT	CASSQTGTGEAFF	TRBD1	NA	TRBV3-1/TRBV3-2	TRBJ1-1
TGTGCCACCACACTTCGGACAGGGAATCAGCCCCAGCATTTT	CATTLRTGNQPQHF	TRBD1	NA	TRBV19	TRBJ1-5
TGTGCCAGCTCATTTTCCGGGGCAGATGGAAACACCATATATTTT	CASSFSGADGNTIYF	NA	NA	TRBV6-5	TRBJ1-3
TGTGCCAGCAGCCAAGATCGCCATCTGAACACTGAAGCTTTCTTT	CASSQDRHLNTEAFF	NA	NA	TRBV3-1/TRBV3-2	TRBJ1-1
TGTGCCAGCAGACCGCGGACAGGACGTTCGGAAGAAAAACTGTTTTTT	CASRPRTGRSEEKLFF	TRBD1	NA	TRBV6-6	TRBJ1-4
TGTGCCAGCAGCTTAGCCCACCGGACAGGGTTTAACACTGAAGCTTTCTTT	CASSLAHRTGFNTEAFF	TRBD1	few	TRBV7-2	TRBJ1-1
TGTGCCAGCAGGCCGGGTTATAGCAATCAGCCCCAGCATTTT	CASRPGYSNQPQHF	NA	NA	TRBV6-5	TRBJ1-5